Each of the 14 T cell receptor beta chains below was sequenced from the same sample in a study of blood T cell repertoires in COVID-19. TCRdb keeps only in-frame clones here, not all; method: immunoSEQ multiplex PCR. This sample has some 150,000 clones, with 75% to 85% found just once. The sequenced sample was peripheral blood. All receptors derive from a woman aged 45-65 years with acute or convalescent COVID-19.

J is TRBJ1-2 and V is TRBV25-1, with D unclear. Germline V gene lookup returns CDR1 MGHDK and CDR2 SYGVNS. The V gene lost 0 bases and the J gene lost 6 bases, with 5 bases spanning the gap. This CDR3 comprises 12 residues. The CDR3 bases are TGTGCCAGCAGTGAATATCCGGATGGCTACACCTTC. Protein: CASSEYPDGYTF.

This clone has just a few counts. This sequence joins TRBV4-2 and TRBJ2-3; no reliable D call. The CDR3 has 12 amino acids. Trimming pared 2 bases from V and 6 bases from J, leaving 6 bases between. Germline CDR1 LGHNA, CDR2 YNFKEQ. CDR3 sequence: CASSQPRDTQYF. DNA of the CDR3: TGTGCCAGCAGCCAACCCAGGGATACGCAGTATTTT.

J is TRBJ2-1 and V is TRBV27; TRBD2 aligns across 14 bases. The ends lost 6 bases at V and 2 bases at J; junction bases unmatched: 9. The CDR3 spans 18 residues. Germline V gene data show CDR1 as MNHEY and CDR2 as SMNVEV (reference sequence). Written as DNA, the CDR3 is TGTGCCAGCAGACCGGGACTAGCGGGAGTAATCCCCTACAATGAGCAGTTCTTC. Translated, it gives CASRPGLAGVIPYNEQFF.

The chain employs TRBV18 and TRBJ1-4, with 7 bases lining up with TRBD1. The germline V gene has CDR1 KGHSH and CDR2 LQKENI. This CDR3 spans 17 amino acids. The ends lost 0 bases at V and 1 base at J; junction bases unmatched: 5. The CDR3 reads CASSPPTRQGTNEKLFF. The DNA of the CDR3 is TGTGCCAGCTCACCACCAACCCGACAGGGAACTAATGAAAAACTGTTTTTT.

The chain links TRBV19 to TRBJ2-7; 10 nucleotides agree with TRBD2. This CDR3 has 14 amino acids. V was pared by 4 bases and J by 7 bases, with 7 bases of the junction left unmatched. Germline assignment: CDR1 LNHDA and CDR2 SQIVND (reference sequence). The CDR3 DNA is TGTGCCAGTAGTACCCTAGCGGGAGATGGGGAGCAGTACTTC. Its translation: CASSTLAGDGEQYF. Full variable domain (rest looked up from reference TRBV19 and TRBJ2-7): DGGITQSPKYLFRKEGQNVTLSCEQNLNHDAMYWYRQDPGQGLRLIYYSQIVNDFQKGDIAEGYSVSREKKESFPLTVTSAQKNPTAFYLCASSTLAGDGEQYFGPGTRLTVT.

The chain is built from TRBV28 and TRBJ2-5; 9 bases align to TRBD1. This CDR3 region has 13 residues. Trimming took 4 bases from V and 5 from J; bases not matched to a gene: 2. Germline V CDR1 and CDR2: MDHEN, SYDVKM. The CDR3 DNA is TGTGCCAGCAGTTGGGGGACAGGGGAGACCCAGTACTTC. It specifies CASSWGTGETQYF.

This sequence joins TRBV5-4 and TRBJ2-5; 10 nucleotides line up with TRBD1. Trimming at V came to 7 bases and at J to 2 bases, leaving 8 bases not matched to a gene. This CDR3 is 15 amino acids long. Germline-derived CDR1 and CDR2 are SGHNT and YYREEE (reference sequence). CDR3 bases: TGTGCCAGCGCCCCGGGACAGGGGCGTCAAGAGACCCAGTACTTC. This translates into CASAPGQGRQETQYF. Based on the CDR3 plus reference TRBV5-4 and TRBJ2-5, the full variable domain is ETGVTQSPTHLIKTRGQQVTLRCSSQSGHNTVSWYQQALGQGPQFIFQYYREEENGRGNFPPRFSGLQFPNYSSELNVNALELDDSALYLCASAPGQGRQETQYFGPGTRLLVL.

V usage is TRBV19 and J usage is TRBJ1-1; D is undetermined. CDR1 is LNHDA, CDR2 SQIVND, per germline (reference sequence). The V end lost 6 bases, the J end lost 0 bases, and 14 bases lay between the germline ends. The CDR3 runs to 15 residues. CDR3 region: CASRLDGDLNTEAFF. CDR3 DNA sequence: TGTGCCAGTAGATTAGACGGAGACCTGAACACTGAAGCTTTCTTT.

This rearrangement joins TRBV19 to TRBJ2-7; D might be TRBD1 (6 bases). The CDR3 length is 15 residues. With 1 base removed from V and 0 bases from J, the gap between germline ends came to 10 bases. CDR1 and CDR2 from the germline V gene are LNHDA and SQIVND (reference sequence). For the CDR3, the DNA is TGTGCCAGTAGTATAGCTGGCAGGGGCTCCTACGAGCAGTACTTC. Translating it yields CASSIAGRGSYEQYF.

The chain has TRBV18 and TRBJ2-1; 8 bases map to TRBD2. CDR1 and CDR2 from the germline V gene are KGHSH and LQKENI. The ends lost 2 bases at V and 9 bases at J; junction bases unmatched: 6. This CDR3 comprises 14 residues. For the CDR3, the DNA is TGTGCCAGCTCACCAAGAAGTGGACTAGCTGAGCAGTTCTTC. This translates into CASSPRSGLAEQFF.

V is TRBV11-3 and J is TRBJ2-3; 14 positions agree with TRBD2. The CDR3 consists of 17 residues. CDR1 and CDR2 (germline): SGHNT, YENEEA. Unmatched junction bases numbered 3, after V lost 3 bases and J lost 1 base. The CDR3 DNA follows: TGTGCCAGCAGCTTTGTGACTAGCGGGAGGGGCACAGATACGCAGTATTTT. Amino acids: CASSFVTSGRGTDTQYF.

This chain links TRBV10-1 with TRBJ2-6; 7 bases match TRBD2. The CDR3 runs 19 residues. Germline CDR1 WNHNN, CDR2 SYGVQD (reference sequence). V lost 1 base to trimming and J lost 1 base; unmatched junction nucleotides: 10. CDR3 loop: CASSEFGGGSPSGANVLTF. As DNA, the CDR3 is TGCGCCAGCAGTGAGTTTGGAGGCGGGAGTCCTTCTGGGGCCAACGTCCTGACTTTC.

The gene calls are TRBV5-1 and TRBJ2-5; TRBD1 aligns across 9 bases. Germline V gene lookup returns CDR1 SGHRS and CDR2 YFSETQ. After removal of 7 bases from V and 4 bases from J, the junction contained 8 bases not matched to a gene. The CDR3 is 14 residues long. CDR3 in amino acids: CASPGQGNSETQYF. CDR3 nucleotides: TGCGCCAGCCCGGGACAGGGTAATTCAGAGACCCAGTACTTC.

Details on this clone: Compared with germline, one end of the junction differs, possibly owing to a read error. The V call is TRBV7-2, the J call TRBJ1-1; no reliable D call. CDR1 is SGHTA and CDR2 is FQGNSA in the germline V gene. CDR3 size: 13 residues. The CDR3: CASNLEISTEAFF. The CDR3, as DNA: TGTGCCAGCAACTTAGAAATTAGCACTGAAGCTTTCTTT.